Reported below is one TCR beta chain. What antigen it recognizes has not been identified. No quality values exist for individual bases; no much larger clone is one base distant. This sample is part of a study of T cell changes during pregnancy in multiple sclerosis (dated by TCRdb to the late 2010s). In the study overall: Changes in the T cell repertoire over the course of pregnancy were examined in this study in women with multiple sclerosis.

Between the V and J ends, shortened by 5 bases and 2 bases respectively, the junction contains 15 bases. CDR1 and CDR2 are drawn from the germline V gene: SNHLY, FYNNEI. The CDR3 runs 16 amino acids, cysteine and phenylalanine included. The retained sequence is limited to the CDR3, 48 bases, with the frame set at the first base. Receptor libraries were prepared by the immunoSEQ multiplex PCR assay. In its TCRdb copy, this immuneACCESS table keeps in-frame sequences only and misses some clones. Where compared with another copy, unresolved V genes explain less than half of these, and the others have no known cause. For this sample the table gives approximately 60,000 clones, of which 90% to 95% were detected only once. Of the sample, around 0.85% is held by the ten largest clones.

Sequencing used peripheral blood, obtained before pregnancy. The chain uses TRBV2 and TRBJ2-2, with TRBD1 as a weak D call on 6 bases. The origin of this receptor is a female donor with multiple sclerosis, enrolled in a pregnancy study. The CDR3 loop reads CASSLEQGRNTGELFF. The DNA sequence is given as TGTGCCAGCAGTCTTGAACAGGGACGAAACACCGGGGAGCTGTTTTTT.